Presented here are 21 T cell receptor beta chains from one specimen sequenced in a study of CD8 T cells in ankylosing spondylitis. Study-wide findings and caveats: Seven to nine highly homologous variants formed a TCR beta motif that appeared characteristic of ankylosing spondylitis blood.

These receptors' targets are unknown. In TCRdb, the 5' RACE reads were re-called with MiXCR into one record per CDR3 protein. The sample comprises about 400,000 distinct CDR3 sequences, 20% to 25% of which are singletons, and about 17% rests with the top ten. The source material was blood, either unsorted or a sorted T cell fraction (not recorded which). The receptors were gathered from a male donor with ankylosing spondylitis.

The chain joins TRBV4-2 to TRBJ2-2; no reliable D call. Trimming stripped 0 bases from V and 5 bases from J, with 10 bases between. CDR1 and CDR2 from the germline V gene are LGHNA and YNFKEQ. CDR3 length equals 15 residues. CDR3 residues: CASSQDSAATGELFF. In DNA form, the CDR3 reads TGTGCCAGCAGCCAAGATAGTGCAGCGACCGGGGAGCTGTTTTTT.

This clonotype was detected a few times. The chain carries TRBV10-3 and TRBJ2-1; the match to TRBD2 covers 8 bases. V was clipped by 5 bases and J by 4 bases; unmatched bases: 4. The CDR3 extends over 14 amino acids. Germline CDR1 is ENHRY and CDR2 is SYGVKD. In nucleotides, the CDR3 is TGTGCCATCAGTCTTAGCGGGAATTACAATGAGCAGTTCTTC. Translation gives CAISLSGNYNEQFF.

This clonotype was recorded a few times. The chain employs TRBV12-3 or TRBV12-4 and TRBJ2-1; tentatively, D is TRBD1 (6 bases). The ends were cut back, 6 bases at V and 6 bases at J, with 18 bases in the middle. CDR3 length: 15 amino acids. For the CDR3, the DNA is TGTGCCAGCAGGAAGAACAGGGAGTACTCCAATGAGCAGTTCTTC. Translation: CASRKNREYSNEQFF.

The chain couples TRBV20-1 to TRBJ1-5; D unclear. V was pared by 2 bases and J by 2 bases, with 4 bases between. The CDR3 runs 12 residues. Germline values: CDR1 DFQATT, CDR2 SNEGSKA (reference sequence). The CDR3 coding sequence is TGCAGTGCTAGACGGCGCAATCAGCCCCAGCATTTT. Amino acids: CSARRRNQPQHF.

This clonotype was found a few times. The genes are TRBV5-1 and TRBJ2-7, with TRBD1 as a possible D gene (6 bases). Germline CDR1 reads SGHRS; CDR2 reads YFSETQ. V was trimmed by 4 bases and J by 0 bases, leaving 14 bases between them. This CDR3 has 15 residues. CDR3 DNA sequence: TGCGCCAGCAGCCAACAGGGTTTCCCCTCCTACGAGCAGTACTTC. Protein product: CASSQQGFPSYEQYF.

The chain couples TRBV2 to TRBJ2-1; D possibly matches TRBD1 or TRBD2 (5 bases each). The CDR3 is 13 amino acids. The germline V gene has CDR1 SNHLY and CDR2 FYNNEI. Trimming removed 4 bases at V and 9 bases at J, with 13 bases between. The CDR3 DNA is TGTGCCAGCAGTGCTGGCCGGGGACGTGAGCAGTTCTTC. Protein product: CASSAGRGREQFF.

The chain employs TRBV27 and TRBJ2-1; TRBD2 matches 10 bases. Unmatched junction bases numbered 8, after V lost 6 bases and J lost 6 bases. Germline V gene sequence: CDR1 MNHEY, CDR2 SMNVEV (reference sequence). This CDR3 region has 15 residues. CDR3 loop: CASRPRLAGGNEQFF. The CDR3 nucleotides read TGTGCCAGCAGGCCCCGACTAGCGGGTGGCAATGAGCAGTTCTTC.

The gene calls are TRBV5-1 and TRBJ2-3, with TRBD2 identical over 7 bases. CDR1 SGHRS and CDR2 YFSETQ come from the germline V gene. Germline trimming cut 0 bases from V and 4 bases from J; bases unmatched to any gene: 8. This CDR3 contains 16 residues. CDR3 region: CASSLAGRGSADTQYF. Written as DNA, the CDR3 is TGCGCCAGCAGCTTGGCCGGGCGCGGGAGCGCAGATACGCAGTATTTT.

This clonotype was detected only a few times. The chain combines TRBV11-2 with TRBJ2-1; D might be TRBD1 (5 bases). Germline loops: CDR1 SGHAT, CDR2 FQNNGV. This CDR3 region has 14 residues. Between the trimmed V and J ends, which lost 5 bases and 7 bases, there was a span of 15 bases. The chain's CDR3 is CASSRYGARNEQFF. In DNA form, the CDR3 reads TGTGCCAGCAGCCGCTATGGGGCGAGGAATGAGCAGTTCTTC.

V and J are TRBV29-1 and TRBJ2-2; perhaps D is TRBD1 or TRBD2 (6 bases each). V lost 4 bases to trimming and J lost 7 bases, with 19 bases between them. This CDR3 is built from 15 residues. Germline CDR1 reads SQVTM; CDR2 reads ANQGSEA. This CDR3 is CSVGLRVGGIGELFF. CDR3 DNA: TGCAGCGTTGGCTTGAGGGTGGGGGGCATCGGGGAGCTGTTTTTT.

This clonotype was detected ten times or more. The V call is TRBV10-3, the J call TRBJ2-3; 10 bases are shared with TRBD2. The CDR3 covers 16 residues. The ends lost 0 bases at V and 5 bases at J; junction bases unmatched: 5. Germline V lookup: CDR1 ENHRY, CDR2 SYGVKD. CDR3: CAISESMASGRDTQYF. The CDR3 DNA is TGTGCCATCAGTGAGTCGATGGCTAGCGGGAGAGATACGCAGTATTTT.

This clonotype was detected only a few times. The rearrangement links TRBV20-1 to TRBJ1-1; the D is unclear. Germline CDR1 and CDR2: DFQATT and SNEGSKA (reference sequence). The CDR3 consists of 14 residues. V was shortened by 5 bases and J by 1 base, with 14 bases between the two germline ends. The CDR3 is CSAPQVEGNTEAFF. In DNA form, the CDR3 reads TGCAGTGCTCCCCAGGTTGAGGGGAACACTGAAGCTTTCTTT.

This chain links TRBV12-3 or TRBV12-4 with TRBJ2-1, with 9 bases fitting TRBD2. CDR3 size: 17 residues. The V segment lost 0 bases and the J segment 0 bases; nucleotides outside the gene matches: 3. The CDR3 DNA follows: TGTGCCAGCAGTTTAGCCACTAGCGGGCGCTCCTACAATGAGCAGTTCTTC. Translated: CASSLATSGRSYNEQFF.

V usage is TRBV2 and J usage is TRBJ2-7; D uncertain. The CDR3 has 14 residues. V lost 7 bases, J lost 3 bases, and 16 bases lay in between. CDR1 and CDR2 from the germline V gene are SNHLY and FYNNEI. The CDR3 region is CASTGGSGFYEQYF. As DNA, the CDR3 is TGTGCCAGCACAGGCGGATCAGGCTTCTACGAGCAGTACTTC.

The V gene is TRBV10-3, the J gene TRBJ2-3; D possibly corresponds to TRBD2 (6 bases). CDR1 ENHRY and CDR2 SYGVKD come from the germline V gene. CDR3 length equals 16 residues. V gave up 6 bases and J gave up 6 bases, with 22 bases separating them. In nucleotides, the CDR3 is TGTGCCATCAGCAGCCAACCTCCCCAAGGGAGGGATACGCAGTATTTT. Translated, it gives CAISSQPPQGRDTQYF.

This clonotype was seen only a few times. The rearrangement links TRBV10-3 to TRBJ1-1; the match to TRBD1 covers 9 bases. CDR3 length equals 13 residues. Germline loops: CDR1 ENHRY, CDR2 SYGVKD. V shed 6 bases and J 3 bases; nucleotides not matched to a gene: 2. In DNA, the CDR3 is TGTGCCATCAGCGACAGGGGGGACACTGAAGCTTTCTTT. Translating gives CAISDRGDTEAFF.

There are a few counts of this clonotype. The genes are TRBV6-1 and TRBJ2-1, with TRBD1 matching over 8 bases. CDR1 is MNHNS and CDR2 is SASEGT in the germline V gene. This CDR3 spans 14 amino acids. V lost 4 bases to trimming and J lost 5 bases; unmatched junction nucleotides: 4. The CDR3 here is CASSVGQGHNEQFF. As DNA, the CDR3 is TGTGCCAGCAGTGTAGGACAGGGACACAATGAGCAGTTCTTC.

This clonotype came up a few times. The CDR3, as DNA: TGCAGTGCCCAGTCGAACTCCGGGAATTGGGCGGGTTTCGAGCAGTACTTC. Translating gives CSAQSNSGNWAGFEQYF. V is TRBV20-1 and J is TRBJ2-7, with D perhaps TRBD2 (5 bases). CDR1 and CDR2 (germline): DFQATT, SNEGSKA (reference sequence). Trimming left V 6 bases short and J 6 bases short, with 30 bases between. This CDR3 has 17 amino acids.

In this sample, this clonotype turned up many times. The V call is TRBV20-1, the J call TRBJ1-3; tentative D call: TRBD1 (5 bases). The CDR3 totals 17 residues. Germline V lookup: CDR1 DFQATT, CDR2 SNEGSKA (reference sequence). V gave up 1 base and J gave up 0 bases, with 16 bases separating them. Here the CDR3 reads CSARGRVRGGSGNTIYF. In DNA form, the CDR3 reads TGCAGTGCTAGAGGGAGGGTCCGGGGGGGCTCTGGAAACACCATATATTTT.

The chain is built from TRBV18 and TRBJ1-5; no definite D call. The ends were cut back, 3 bases at V and 9 bases at J, with 12 bases in the middle. Germline CDR1 KGHSH, CDR2 LQKENI. The CDR3 is 13 residues long. The CDR3 DNA reads as TGTGCCAGCTCACCGGACCTACAAGGGCCCCAGCATTTT. Residues: CASSPDLQGPQHF.

This clonotype has a count of ten or more. The chain couples TRBV29-1 to TRBJ2-5; TRBD1 matches at 7 bases. Germline V lookup: CDR1 SQVTM, CDR2 ANQGSEA. The CDR3 is made up of 13 amino acids. The V gene end was trimmed by 6 bases and the J gene end by 2 bases; junction bases not matched to a gene: 6. The chain's CDR3 is CSVLPTGQETQYF. CDR3 sequence (DNA): TGCAGCGTCTTACCGACAGGGCAAGAGACCCAGTACTTC.